This is a list of T cell receptor beta chains from one sample in a study of control samples from healthy donors and cancer patients. The data were produced by immunoSEQ multiplex PCR, yet TCRdb's version contains in-frame clones alone and is incomplete. The repertoire has 130,000 to 150,000 clones, 85% to 95% of them found once; the top ten carry approximately 15%. What was sequenced was PBMCs. The receptors were gathered from a man in his sixties with colorectal cancer. The CDR3 runs from the conserved cysteine through the conserved F or W. The order of the fields is clone size, D gene, J gene, V gene, CDR3 DNA, CDR3 protein. A D gene is named only where the DNA matches it firmly. Clone size is given for some rows only: seen once, a few or many times, or a class if the clone is expanded.

abundance: .
d_gene: TRBD1
j_gene: TRBJ1-5
v_gene: TRBV6-6
CDR3nt: TGTGCCAGCAGCCGACAGGGGGAGGATCAGCCCCAGCATTTT
CDR3aa: CASSRQGEDQPQHF

abundance: .
d_gene: .
j_gene: TRBJ1-1
v_gene: TRBV20-1
CDR3nt: TGCAGTGCTAGTGAGAAGGGTAACACTGAAGCTTTCTTT
CDR3aa: CSASEKGNTEAFF

abundance: .
d_gene: .
j_gene: TRBJ2-7
v_gene: TRBV5-8
CDR3nt: TGTGCCAGCAGCTCGCTCCTTAAGCCCGGGACCAACTACGAGCAGTACTTC
CDR3aa: CASSSLLKPGTNYEQYF

abundance: .
d_gene: TRBD2
j_gene: TRBJ2-7
v_gene: TRBV10-3
CDR3nt: TGTGCCATCAGCCCGGGACTAGCGGGGGGGCGCGGGTCCTACGAGCAGTACTTC
CDR3aa: CAISPGLAGGRGSYEQYF

abundance: .
d_gene: .
j_gene: TRBJ2-1
v_gene: TRBV9
CDR3nt: TGTGCCAGCAGCTCCGGGACAAACAATGAGCAGTTCTTC
CDR3aa: CASSSGTNNEQFF

abundance: once
d_gene: .
j_gene: TRBJ2-1
v_gene: TRBV30
CDR3nt: TGTGCCTGGAGTGTAGGCCTTGAAAATGAGCAGTTCTTC
CDR3aa: CAWSVGLENEQFF

abundance: .
d_gene: TRBD1
j_gene: TRBJ1-2
v_gene: TRBV7-8
CDR3nt: TGTGCCAGCAGCCTCGGACAGGGGGGAGGCTACACCTTC
CDR3aa: CASSLGQGGGYTF

abundance: .
d_gene: .
j_gene: TRBJ1-1
v_gene: TRBV7-9
CDR3nt: TGTGCCAGCAGCCGGGGCCTGAACACTGAAGCTTTCTTT
CDR3aa: CASSRGLNTEAFF

abundance: .
d_gene: .
j_gene: TRBJ2-2
v_gene: TRBV9
CDR3nt: TGTGCCAGCAGCGTAGCTCAGGCGGGCGGGGAGCTGTTTTTT
CDR3aa: CASSVAQAGGELFF

abundance: .
d_gene: .
j_gene: TRBJ1-1
v_gene: TRBV9
CDR3nt: TGTGTCAGCAGCGAGGGGGACGCCACCCCCGGGAACACTGAAGCTTTCTTT
CDR3aa: CVSSEGDATPGNTEAFF

abundance: once
d_gene: .
j_gene: TRBJ2-7
v_gene: TRBV7-2
CDR3nt: TGTGCCAGCAGCTTTTCTGGGTCCTACGAGCAGTACTTC
CDR3aa: CASSFSGSYEQYF

abundance: .
d_gene: .
j_gene: TRBJ2-5
v_gene: TRBV10-3
CDR3nt: TGTGCCATCAGTTACCAAGAGACCCAGTACTTC
CDR3aa: CAISYQETQYF

abundance: .
d_gene: .
j_gene: TRBJ1-5
v_gene: TRBV23-1
CDR3nt: TGCGCCAGCAGTCAGCCCGGGACGGCCCAAAATCAGCCCCAGCATTTT
CDR3aa: CASSQPGTAQNQPQHF

abundance: .
d_gene: .
j_gene: TRBJ1-3
v_gene: TRBV6-5
CDR3nt: TGTGCCAGCAGTAGGGATATCTCTGGAAACACCATATATTTT
CDR3aa: CASSRDISGNTIYF

abundance: .
d_gene: TRBD1
j_gene: TRBJ1-2
v_gene: TRBV6-5
CDR3nt: TGTGCCAGCACTTCCGAGGGGGGACAGATCTATGGCTACACCTTC
CDR3aa: CASTSEGGQIYGYTF

abundance: .
d_gene: .
j_gene: TRBJ1-5
v_gene: TRBV27
CDR3nt: TGTGCCAGCAGTTTGAGCCCAGGGGTGGGCAATCAGCCCCAGCATTTT
CDR3aa: CASSLSPGVGNQPQHF

abundance: .
d_gene: .
j_gene: TRBJ1-4
v_gene: TRBV19
CDR3nt: TGTGCCAGTAGTCTCGGGAGTAATGAAAAACTGTTTTTT
CDR3aa: CASSLGSNEKLFF

abundance: .
d_gene: TRBD1
j_gene: TRBJ1-2
v_gene: TRBV20-1
CDR3nt: TGCAGTGCTAGTGAACAGGGGGCCGGGGGCTACACCTTC
CDR3aa: CSASEQGAGGYTF

abundance: few
d_gene: TRBD1
j_gene: TRBJ2-1
v_gene: TRBV5-5
CDR3nt: TGTGCCAGCAGCCTAAAACCGGGACAGCCAGACAATGAGCAGTTCTTC
CDR3aa: CASSLKPGQPDNEQFF

abundance: .
d_gene: .
j_gene: TRBJ2-1
v_gene: TRBV12-3/TRBV12-4
CDR3nt: TGTGCCAGCGGATATAGGGTTGAGCAGTTCTTC
CDR3aa: CASGYRVEQFF

abundance: .
d_gene: .
j_gene: TRBJ1-2
v_gene: TRBV7-8
CDR3nt: TGTGCCAGCAGCTTTATCCTGGGTGGCTACACCTTC
CDR3aa: CASSFILGGYTF

abundance: .
d_gene: TRBD1
j_gene: TRBJ1-1
v_gene: TRBV5-1
CDR3nt: TGCGCCAGCAGCCCCGACAGGGGCACTGAAGCTTTCTTT
CDR3aa: CASSPDRGTEAFF

abundance: .
d_gene: .
j_gene: TRBJ1-1
v_gene: TRBV29-1
CDR3nt: TGCAGCGTTGAATCTTGGGCGGGGGGAGTGAACACTGAAGCTTTCTTT
CDR3aa: CSVESWAGGVNTEAFF

abundance: .
d_gene: .
j_gene: TRBJ1-3
v_gene: TRBV7-9
CDR3nt: TGTGCCAGCAGCCCCATACAAGGTTTCTCTGGAAACACCATATATTTT
CDR3aa: CASSPIQGFSGNTIYF

abundance: .
d_gene: .
j_gene: TRBJ1-1
v_gene: TRBV5-1
CDR3nt: TGCGCCAGCAGCACTGGGACTGGGATGAACACTGAAGCTTTCTTT
CDR3aa: CASSTGTGMNTEAFF

abundance: .
d_gene: .
j_gene: TRBJ2-5
v_gene: TRBV14
CDR3nt: TGTGCCAGCAGCCAAGGGGTCCGCGAATTAGAGACCCAGTACTTC
CDR3aa: CASSQGVRELETQYF

abundance: .
d_gene: TRBD2
j_gene: TRBJ2-3
v_gene: TRBV10-2
CDR3nt: TGCGCCAGCCAGCGGGGGGGCCCCACAGATACGCAGTATTTT
CDR3aa: CASQRGGPTDTQYF

abundance: .
d_gene: .
j_gene: TRBJ1-1
v_gene: TRBV7-2
CDR3nt: TGTGCCAGCAGCTTATACGGCCCGACTGAAGCTTTCTTT
CDR3aa: CASSLYGPTEAFF

abundance: .
d_gene: TRBD1
j_gene: TRBJ1-3
v_gene: TRBV6-6
CDR3nt: TGTGCCAGCAGCCGAAGACAGGGGGAACGGTCTGGAAACACCATATATTTT
CDR3aa: CASSRRQGERSGNTIYF

abundance: .
d_gene: TRBD1
j_gene: TRBJ2-7
v_gene: TRBV25-1
CDR3nt: TGTGCCAGCAGTCCGCGGACAGGGTGGAACGAGCAGTACTTC
CDR3aa: CASSPRTGWNEQYF

abundance: .
d_gene: .
j_gene: TRBJ2-7
v_gene: TRBV18
CDR3nt: TGTGCCAGCTCACCCCTCCGGGACCTCTGGCTCGACGAGCAGTACTTC
CDR3aa: CASSPLRDLWLDEQYF

abundance: .
d_gene: .
j_gene: TRBJ1-2
v_gene: TRBV12-3/TRBV12-4
CDR3nt: TGTGCCAGCAGTTTTAGCCAGGGAGGCTACACCTTC
CDR3aa: CASSFSQGGYTF

abundance: .
d_gene: TRBD1
j_gene: TRBJ1-5
v_gene: TRBV7-2
CDR3nt: TGTGCCAGCAGCCCTAGCGGGACAGCAATGCATCAGCCCCAGCATTTT
CDR3aa: CASSPSGTAMHQPQHF

abundance: .
d_gene: .
j_gene: TRBJ2-7
v_gene: TRBV7-9
CDR3nt: TGTGCCAGCAGCTCTAGGGTCTCCTACGAGCAGTACTTC
CDR3aa: CASSSRVSYEQYF

abundance: .
d_gene: .
j_gene: TRBJ2-3
v_gene: TRBV2
CDR3nt: TGTGCCAGCAGTGAAGCGTTGCAAGATACGCAGTATTTT
CDR3aa: CASSEALQDTQYF

abundance: .
d_gene: .
j_gene: TRBJ2-7
v_gene: TRBV6-5
CDR3nt: TGTGCCAGCAGGGGGGGGCTAGCGCCAACCTACGAGCAGTACTTC
CDR3aa: CASRGGLAPTYEQYF

abundance: .
d_gene: TRBD1
j_gene: TRBJ1-2
v_gene: TRBV6-2/TRBV6-3
CDR3nt: TGTGCCAGCAGCTCCGGGGTAGGGGGCACCTATGGCTACACCTTC
CDR3aa: CASSSGVGGTYGYTF

abundance: .
d_gene: .
j_gene: TRBJ1-2
v_gene: TRBV5-4
CDR3nt: TGTGCCAGCAGCTCGCAACAGGGAAGCTATGGCTACACCTTC
CDR3aa: CASSSQQGSYGYTF

abundance: .
d_gene: .
j_gene: TRBJ2-5
v_gene: TRBV6-5
CDR3nt: TGTGCCAGCAGTTACCAACTGGGAGGAGAGACCCAGTACTTC
CDR3aa: CASSYQLGGETQYF

abundance: .
d_gene: .
j_gene: TRBJ1-4
v_gene: TRBV24-1
CDR3nt: TGTGCCACCAGTGACACAAACTCTAATGAAAAACTGTTTTTT
CDR3aa: CATSDTNSNEKLFF

abundance: .
d_gene: TRBD1
j_gene: TRBJ1-4
v_gene: TRBV2
CDR3nt: TGTGCCAGCAGTGGGGGGGACAGCCCAACTAATGAAAAACTGTTTTTT
CDR3aa: CASSGGDSPTNEKLFF

abundance: .
d_gene: .
j_gene: TRBJ1-2
v_gene: TRBV10-3
CDR3nt: TGTGCCATCAGTTCGGACAGCAACTATGGCTACACCTTC
CDR3aa: CAISSDSNYGYTF

abundance: .
d_gene: TRBD1
j_gene: TRBJ2-7
v_gene: TRBV11-2
CDR3nt: TGTGCCAGCAGCCCCCGGACAGGCGCCCTCGAGCAGTACTTC
CDR3aa: CASSPRTGALEQYF

abundance: .
d_gene: TRBD1
j_gene: TRBJ1-4
v_gene: TRBV5-1
CDR3nt: TGCGCCAGCAGCTACTCACAGGGGGGAACGGGTGAAAAACTGTTTTTT
CDR3aa: CASSYSQGGTGEKLFF

abundance: .
d_gene: .
j_gene: TRBJ1-2
v_gene: TRBV29-1
CDR3nt: TGCAGCGTTGAAAAATGGGGGACGCATGGCTACACCTTC
CDR3aa: CSVEKWGTHGYTF

abundance: .
d_gene: TRBD1
j_gene: TRBJ2-5
v_gene: TRBV24-1
CDR3nt: TGTGCCACCAGTGATCAAAGACAGGGTTCCGGGACCCAGTACTTC
CDR3aa: CATSDQRQGSGTQYF

abundance: .
d_gene: TRBD1
j_gene: TRBJ1-6
v_gene: TRBV2
CDR3nt: TGTGCCAGCAGCCTGACAGGGGCGAGTAATTCACCCCTCCACTTT
CDR3aa: CASSLTGASNSPLHF

abundance: .
d_gene: TRBD2
j_gene: TRBJ2-2
v_gene: TRBV5-4
CDR3nt: TGTGCCAGCAGCTTTGATAGCGGGGTGACCGGGGAGCTGTTTTTT
CDR3aa: CASSFDSGVTGELFF

abundance: once
d_gene: .
j_gene: TRBJ2-3
v_gene: TRBV18
CDR3nt: TGTGCCAGCTCACCGCAGGTACGGGCAGATACGCAGTATTTT
CDR3aa: CASSPQVRADTQYF

abundance: .
d_gene: .
j_gene: TRBJ1-2
v_gene: TRBV12-3/TRBV12-4
CDR3nt: TGTGCCAGCTACCGAGTTACTAACTATGGCTACACCTTC
CDR3aa: CASYRVTNYGYTF

abundance: .
d_gene: .
j_gene: TRBJ2-1
v_gene: TRBV6-6
CDR3nt: TGTGCCAGCAGCTACCGACAGTCCCTAACCTACAATGAGCAGTTCTTC
CDR3aa: CASSYRQSLTYNEQFF

abundance: .
d_gene: .
j_gene: TRBJ1-6
v_gene: TRBV9
CDR3nt: TGTGCCAGCAGCGTAGAGGGGGGACTGGCTAATTCACCCCTCCACTTT
CDR3aa: CASSVEGGLANSPLHF

abundance: .
d_gene: .
j_gene: TRBJ1-5
v_gene: TRBV6-5
CDR3nt: TGTGCCAGCTTACATTATAGCAATCAGCCCCAGCATTTT
CDR3aa: CASLHYSNQPQHF

abundance: .
d_gene: .
j_gene: TRBJ1-1
v_gene: TRBV12-3/TRBV12-4
CDR3nt: TGTGCCAGCAGTCGGACAGACAACACTGAAGCTTTCTTT
CDR3aa: CASSRTDNTEAFF

abundance: .
d_gene: .
j_gene: TRBJ1-5
v_gene: TRBV7-7
CDR3nt: TGTGCCAGCAGCTTAGCGCCCTGGGGGGATCAGCCCCAGCATTTT
CDR3aa: CASSLAPWGDQPQHF

abundance: .
d_gene: TRBD1
j_gene: TRBJ1-5
v_gene: TRBV6-5
CDR3nt: TGTGCCAGCACTGGACAGGGTGAGCAGCCCCAGCATTTT
CDR3aa: CASTGQGEQPQHF

abundance: .
d_gene: .
j_gene: TRBJ2-5
v_gene: TRBV6-6
CDR3nt: TGTGCCAGCAGCCCCTTAGGGGGGCCGGGAGAGACCCAGTACTTC
CDR3aa: CASSPLGGPGETQYF